This section outlines one T cell receptor beta chain sequence together with its context. The antigen is undetermined. The data belong to a study of type 1 regulatory T cells. The CDR3 contains 13 residues. V was shortened by 0 bases and J by 4 bases, with 6 bases between the two germline ends. CDR1 and CDR2 (germline): SGHDN, FVKESK. Study-wide results and caveats: Compared with non-type 1 regulatory T cells, type 1 regulatory T cells showed a more restricted TCR repertoire.

TCRdb ran MiXCR on the reads and lists one entry per CDR3 protein. This sample has tens of thousands of distinct CDR3 sequences, with roughly 20% found just once. The chain carries TRBV14 and TRBJ1-2; D gene ambiguous. The receptor's source is a human donor in good health. What was sequenced was cultured type 1 regulatory T (Tr1) cells, either the whole culture or a sorted fraction (not recorded which). The CDR3 spells CASSQEMIYGYTF. For the CDR3, the DNA is TGTGCCAGCAGCCAAGAAATGATCTATGGCTACACCTTC. The full variable domain, completed using reference TRBV14 and TRBJ1-2, is EAGVTQFPSHSVIEKGQTVTLRCDPISGHDNLYWYRRVMGKEIKFLLHFVKESKQDESGMPNNRFLAERTGGTYSTLKVQPAELEDSGVYFCASSQEMIYGYTFGSGTRLTVV.